This T cell receptor beta chain is from a study of blood T cell repertoires in COVID-19. At the level of the study: Acute and convalescent COVID-19 samples came from the United States, Italy and Spain.

Individuals aged about 18 to 95 years were recruited from some 26 US areas. The germline CDR1 and CDR2 sequences are SGHVS and FNYEAQ. Trimming removed 1 base from V and 5 bases from J; junction bases left unmatched: 6. The CDR3 is made up of 16 amino acids. Authors' processing steps: Researchers report that nucleated cell counts were estimated from reference gene primer amplification. Using immunoSEQ multiplex PCR, the repertoire was profiled, and TCRdb retains in-frame clones only, with some absent. Clone size and the V and J calls come from that table; the DNA yielded D and trimming. The top ten hold almost 9.5% of the sample, which has around 310,000 clones, nearly 90% seen once.

The TCR sequence derives from a woman in her 30s who had recovered from COVID-19. The sequenced sample was PBMCs or T cells enriched from blood (not recorded which). The rearrangement joins TRBV7-6 to TRBJ2-5; 11 nucleotides match TRBD2. The CDR3 is CASSLVAGGIRETQYF. CDR3 nucleotide sequence: TGTGCCAGCAGCTTAGTAGCGGGAGGGATCCGTGAGACCCAGTACTTC.